This TCR beta chain originates from a study of regulatory T cells in long-lasting Graves disease. This clonotype was detected many times. Its antigen is as yet unknown. Construction of TCR beta libraries relied on iRepertoire HTBI primers and on Arm-PCR targeting CDR3 regions. TCRdb reprocessed the multiplex PCR reads with MiXCR, giving one entry per CDR3 protein. Of about 430,000 distinct CDR3 sequences in the sample, 15% were seen once. Losses at the gene ends were 2 bases for V and 5 bases for J; bases not matched to a gene: 3. This CDR3 spans 14 amino acids. CDR1 and CDR2 from the germline V gene are MNHEY and SMNVEV (reference sequence). The sample's time point: newly diagnosed GD, antithyroid drugs for less than 3 months. Isolated PBMC RNA provided the starting material for the TCR library. Study-level results: Shared public clonotypes totalled fewer than 3,000 in persistent patients, compared with about 970 in new patients.

These data were also filed under a second study, of T cells in Graves' hyperthyroidism and ophthalmopathy. This second study notes: Orbital computed tomography, thyroid ultrasound, serum thyroxine and TRAb, and clinical symptoms together informed the diagnoses. When the TCR CDR3 underwent first-round RT-PCR, the HTBI primer set was used. Blood samples included most of the expanded thyroid clonotypes exceeding 0.001.

The sequence was obtained from a woman between 35 and 50 years old with Graves disease. Sequenced here: peripheral blood mononuclear cells (PBMCs), sampled at new diagnosis, from a patient treated with antithyroid drugs. The J gene is TRBJ2-5, the V gene TRBV27; 9 nucleotides agree with TRBD1. The CDR3 sequence: CASSLTGGAETQYF. In nucleotides, the CDR3 is TGTGCCAGCAGTTTAACAGGGGGCGCGGAGACCCAGTACTTC.